These 8 T cell receptor beta chains share one sample of origin, sequenced in a study of long-term antiretroviral therapy in people with HIV. Researchers ran immunoSEQ v3.0 at survey level. Clones were sequenced by immunoSEQ multiplex PCR, and TCRdb holds only the in-frame ones, with some missing. The sample holds some 10,000 clones, roughly 89% seen once. The material sequenced was unsorted PBMCs, taken 0.2 years before starting antiretroviral therapy. Every receptor here comes from a woman between 35 and 50 years old with HIV.

J is TRBJ1-1 and V is TRBV5-1; D perhaps matches TRBD1 (5 bases). With 5 bases removed from V and 1 base from J, the gap between germline ends came to 15 bases. Germline V gene data show CDR1 as SGHRS and CDR2 as YFSETQ. The CDR3 covers 15 residues. CDR3 DNA: TGCGCCAGCAGGGCCAGGGATATTGCGAACACTGAAGCTTTCTTT. Protein product: CASRARDIANTEAFF.

This clone was detected a few times. A read error may account for a junction end that differs from germline. This chain joins TRBV4-2 and TRBJ2-7, with TRBD2 identical over 8 bases. Germline V gene lookup returns CDR1 LGHNA and CDR2 YNFKEQ. CDR3 length: 19 residues. CDR3 DNA sequence: TGTGCCAGCAGCCAAGAGGTAGCGGGGACCTATGGATCCTCCCACGAGCAGTACTTC. Amino acids: CASSQEVAGTYGSSHEQYF.

The chain links TRBV9 to TRBJ2-7; D gene unclear. Germline loops: CDR1 SGDLS, CDR2 YYNGEE. The CDR3 runs 15 residues. The V end lost 0 bases, the J end lost 3 bases, and 13 bases lay between the germline ends. For the CDR3, the DNA is TGTGCCAGCAGCGTAGGAGGTGGGGATATCTACGAGCAGTACTTC. This gives the protein CASSVGGGDIYEQYF.

This sequence joins TRBV6-6 and TRBJ1-4; D is undetermined. With 0 bases removed from V and 10 bases from J, the gap between germline ends came to 12 bases. The V gene's germline CDR1 is MNHNY and CDR2 SVGAGI (reference sequence). The CDR3 covers 14 residues. The CDR3 sequence is CASSYSNSVAKLFF. In DNA, the CDR3 is TGTGCCAGCAGTTACTCTAATAGTGTGGCAAAACTGTTTTTT.

This clone was observed once. The chain is built from TRBV5-4 and TRBJ1-1, with D perhaps matching TRBD1 (5 bases). Trimming stripped 3 bases from V and 0 bases from J, with 12 bases between. Germline V CDR1 and CDR2: SGHNT, YYREEE (reference sequence). CDR3 length: 15 amino acids. The CDR3 DNA is TGTGCCAGCAGCTCCGTGGGACTGATGAACACTGAAGCTTTCTTT. Protein sequence: CASSSVGLMNTEAFF.

This chain links TRBV6-1 with TRBJ1-1, with D unclear. The CDR3 is 14 residues long. Looked up from germline, CDR1 is MNHNS and CDR2 is SASEGT. Deletions cut 7 bases from V and 1 base from J, with 13 bases between. CDR3 region: CASKEVPSNTEAFF. CDR3 nucleotide sequence: TGTGCCAGCAAGGAAGTGCCCTCGAACACTGAAGCTTTCTTT.

The rearrangement links TRBV7-9 to TRBJ2-5, with D perhaps TRBD1 (5 bases). The CDR3 runs 15 residues. Germline V CDR1 and CDR2: SEHNR, FQNEAQ (reference sequence). The V end was cut by 5 bases, the J end by 0 bases, with 13 bases between. CDR3 protein: CASSRQRTYQETQYF. For the CDR3, the DNA is TGTGCCAGCAGCCGACAGAGAACTTACCAAGAGACCCAGTACTTC.

This sequence joins TRBV11-2 and TRBJ2-7; D gene unclear. Germline V gene lookup returns CDR1 SGHAT and CDR2 FQNNGV. Trimming left V 5 bases short and J 5 bases short, with 10 bases between. The CDR3 totals 12 residues. CDR3 sequence reads: CASSRELDEQYF. The CDR3 DNA is TGTGCCAGCAGCAGGGAATTGGACGAGCAGTACTTC.